These T cell receptor beta chains were read from a single sample in a study of T-cell reconstitution after alpha-beta-depleted transplantation in children. MiXCR, applied by TCRdb to the PCR reads, yields one record per CDR3 protein. The sample holds about 110,000 distinct CDR3 sequences, around 6.4% seen once. Specimen: PBMCs, mostly from graft donor cells, collected 360 days after TCRalphabeta/CD19-depleted stem cell transplant. The origin of the receptors is a male patient aged 2 to 9 who had a stem cell transplant for acute lymphoblastic leukemia, so the T cells may come from the graft donor. Both conserved end residues are part of each CDR3. A D gene is named only where the DNA matches it firmly. Clone size appears in some rows only: once, few, many, or a class for an expanded clone.

v_gene	d_gene	abundance	j_gene	CDR3aa	CDR3nt
TRBV6-1	TRBD1	.	TRBJ2-4	CASSTTARGFLAKNIQYF	TGTGCCAGCAGTACGACCGCCAGGGGGTTTTTAGCCAAAAACATTCAGTACTTC
TRBV9	TRBD2	many	TRBJ2-2	CASSSSRTLAANTGELFF	TGTGCCAGCAGCTCTAGTAGGACACTAGCGGCGAACACCGGGGAGCTGTTTTTT
TRBV24-1	.	.	TRBJ2-4	CATSGGIDIQYF	TGTGCCACCAGTGGAGGGATTGACATTCAGTACTTC
TRBV5-1	.	many	TRBJ2-3	CASSFDTDTQYF	TGCGCCAGCAGCTTTGACACAGATACGCAGTATTTT
TRBV4-1	.	many	TRBJ2-3	CASSQEGRGTDTQYF	TGCGCCAGCAGCCAGGAGGGTCGGGGAACAGATACGCAGTATTTT
TRBV7-2	TRBD1	many	TRBJ2-7	CASSLAGDRKYFVQYF	TGTGCCAGCAGCTTAGCAGGGGACAGGAAATATTTTGTGCAGTACTTC
TRBV6-2/TRBV6-3	.	many	TRBJ2-5	CASTRTVQETQYF	TGTGCCAGCACGCGGACAGTCCAAGAGACCCAGTACTTC
TRBV7-8	.	few	TRBJ2-3	CASSQEGGGRTDTQYF	TGTGCCAGCAGCCAAGAGGGGGGGGGGAGGACAGATACGCAGTATTTT
TRBV11-3	.	.	TRBJ2-7	CASSLERGRHEQYF	TGTGCCAGCAGCTTAGAAAGGGGACGCCACGAGCAGTACTTC
TRBV6-2/TRBV6-3	TRBD2	many	TRBJ2-1	CASSYVGGVREQFF	TGTGCCAGCAGTTACGTGGGAGGGGTTCGGGAGCAGTTCTTC
TRBV7-9	.	.	TRBJ2-2	CASSLPGTMNTGELFF	TGTGCCAGCAGCTTACCCGGGACAATGAACACCGGGGAGCTGTTTTTT
TRBV12-3/TRBV12-4	TRBD2	many	TRBJ2-3	CASSPSRTSGGPDTQYF	TGTGCCAGCAGTCCTTCTAGGACTAGCGGGGGGCCAGATACGCAGTATTTT
TRBV10-3	TRBD2	few	TRBJ2-7	CAISEPGQRGKYEQYF	TGTGCCATCAGTGAGCCCGGACAGCGGGGGAAGTACGAGCAGTACTTC
TRBV7-9	.	.	TRBJ1-3	CASTRRRTDGNTIYF	TGTGCCAGCACGCGACGGAGGACTGATGGAAACACCATATATTTT
TRBV9	TRBD1	many	TRBJ2-6	CASSVRTGKVLTF	TGTGCCAGCAGCGTAAGGACAGGGAAGGTCCTGACTTTC
TRBV4-3	TRBD1	.	TRBJ2-2	CASSQLAFRDRGTGELFF	TGCGCCAGCAGCCAACTCGCCTTCCGGGACAGGGGAACCGGGGAGCTGTTTTTT
TRBV24-1	.	many	TRBJ2-7	CATSDHSYEQYF	TGTGCCACCAGTGATCATTCCTACGAGCAGTACTTC
TRBV11-2	.	many	TRBJ2-5	CASSPGAGVQETQYF	TGTGCCAGCAGCCCAGGGGCTGGAGTTCAAGAGACCCAGTACTTC
TRBV9	TRBD1	.	TRBJ2-7	CASSPPSGTGTYEQYF	TGTGCCAGCAGCCCACCCTCCGGGACAGGGACCTACGAGCAGTACTTC
TRBV19	.	few	TRBJ2-4	CASSPDTNIQYF	TGTGCCAGTAGTCCGGACACAAACATTCAGTACTTC
TRBV6-2/TRBV6-3	TRBD1	.	TRBJ1-5	CASSWTGGGQPQHF	TGTGCCAGCAGTTGGACAGGGGGCGGTCAGCCCCAGCATTTT
TRBV28	TRBD1	many	TRBJ2-5	CASSSGQGRRETQYF	TGTGCCAGCAGTTCAGGACAGGGGCGGCGAGAGACCCAGTACTTC
TRBV5-1	TRBD1	many	TRBJ2-2	CASTARTGWGNTGELFF	TGCGCCAGCACCGCAAGGACAGGGTGGGGGAACACCGGGGAGCTGTTTTTT
TRBV13	TRBD1	few	TRBJ2-7	CASSLRGGYYEQYF	TGTGCCAGCAGCTTGAGAGGGGGCTACTACGAGCAGTACTTC
TRBV4-2	.	many	TRBJ2-3	CASSQEWLSTDTQYF	TGTGCCAGCAGCCAAGAGTGGTTAAGCACAGATACGCAGTATTTT
TRBV11-2	TRBD2	few	TRBJ2-5	CASSLRASGRRIKETQYF	TGTGCCAGCAGCTTAAGAGCTAGCGGGAGGAGGATCAAAGAGACCCAGTACTTC
TRBV7-2	.	many	TRBJ1-1	CASSPWGVRAAEAFF	TGTGCCAGCAGCCCCTGGGGGGTCAGGGCGGCTGAAGCTTTCTTT
TRBV2	.	many	TRBJ1-2	CATQGESYYGYTF	TGTGCCACCCAGGGCGAGTCTTACTATGGCTACACCTTC
TRBV9	TRBD2	many	TRBJ2-1	CASSPPPAGGLDEQFF	TGTGCCAGCAGCCCCCCCCCGGCGGGAGGGTTGGATGAGCAGTTCTTC
TRBV28	TRBD1	many	TRBJ2-3	CASSRDRPSTDTQYF	TGTGCCAGCAGTCGGGACAGACCTAGCACAGATACGCAGTATTTT
TRBV27	.	few	TRBJ2-1	CASRNIGPYNEQFF	TGTGCCAGCAGGAATATAGGGCCTTACAATGAGCAGTTCTTC
TRBV10-3	.	few	TRBJ1-1	CAISGLHLNTEAFF	TGTGCCATCAGTGGTCTACACTTGAACACTGAAGCTTTCTTT
TRBV5-5	.	many	TRBJ1-1	CASSLVTEAFF	TGTGCCAGCAGCTTGGTTACTGAAGCTTTCTTT
TRBV25-1	.	many	TRBJ1-5	CASSSGEQPQHF	TGTGCCAGCAGCTCAGGGGAACAGCCCCAGCATTTT
TRBV9	.	many	TRBJ2-2	CASRSGPTGELFF	TGTGCCAGCAGGTCTGGGCCCACCGGGGAGCTGTTTTTT
TRBV7-6	.	few	TRBJ1-4	CASSFDGATNEKLFF	TGTGCCAGCAGCTTCGACGGTGCAACTAATGAAAAACTGTTTTTT
TRBV4-3	.	many	TRBJ1-1	CASSQARWGTEAFF	TGCGCCAGCAGCCAAGCGCGGTGGGGAACTGAAGCTTTCTTT
TRBV9	TRBD1	many	TRBJ2-2	CASSGGTGDTGELFF	TGTGCCAGCAGCGGGGGGACAGGAGACACCGGGGAGCTGTTTTTT
TRBV7-3	.	.	TRBJ2-6	CASSLGNALSGANVLTF	TGTGCCAGCAGCTTAGGAAATGCCCTTTCTGGGGCCAACGTCCTGACTTTC
TRBV7-8	.	many	TRBJ2-7	CASSLWGIPYEQYF	TGTGCCAGCAGCTTATGGGGAATCCCCTACGAGCAGTACTTC
TRBV29-1	TRBD2	many	TRBJ2-2	CSVDRGSNTGELFF	TGCAGCGTGGACCGCGGGAGTAACACCGGGGAGCTGTTTTTT
TRBV5-1	TRBD1	many	TRBJ1-2	CASRRDRDYGYTF	TGCGCCAGCAGAAGGGACAGGGACTATGGCTACACCTTC
TRBV12-3/TRBV12-4	.	many	TRBJ1-5	CASSLTGKSNQPQHF	TGTGCCAGCAGTTTAACGGGGAAGAGCAATCAGCCCCAGCATTTT
TRBV24-1	TRBD2	many	TRBJ2-1	CATSGRLAPYNEQFF	TGTGCCACCAGTGGCCGACTAGCCCCCTACAATGAGCAGTTCTTC
TRBV25-1	.	few	TRBJ1-1	CASSLSALEAFF	TGTGCCAGCAGTTTGTCAGCTCTTGAAGCTTTCTTT
TRBV11-2	TRBD2	few	TRBJ2-7	CASSLEKGLAGIYEQYF	TGTGCCAGCAGCTTAGAGAAAGGGCTAGCGGGAATCTACGAGCAGTACTTC
TRBV28	.	many	TRBJ2-7	CASRLPGTYEQYF	TGTGCCAGCAGACTCCCCGGAACCTACGAGCAGTACTTC
TRBV25-1	.	many	TRBJ2-2	CASSGETELGELFF	TGTGCCAGCAGTGGGGAGACAGAACTCGGGGAGCTGTTTTTT
TRBV28	.	few	TRBJ2-7	CASSAGPEQYF	TGTGCCAGCAGTGCCGGGCCCGAGCAGTACTTC
TRBV20-1	TRBD2	many	TRBJ2-1	CSAFGWLAETDEQFF	TGCAGTGCTTTTGGATGGCTAGCGGAAACCGATGAGCAGTTCTTC
TRBV13	.	.	TRBJ1-5	CASSLRALGPQHF	TGTGCCAGCAGCTTAAGGGCCCTAGGGCCCCAGCATTTT